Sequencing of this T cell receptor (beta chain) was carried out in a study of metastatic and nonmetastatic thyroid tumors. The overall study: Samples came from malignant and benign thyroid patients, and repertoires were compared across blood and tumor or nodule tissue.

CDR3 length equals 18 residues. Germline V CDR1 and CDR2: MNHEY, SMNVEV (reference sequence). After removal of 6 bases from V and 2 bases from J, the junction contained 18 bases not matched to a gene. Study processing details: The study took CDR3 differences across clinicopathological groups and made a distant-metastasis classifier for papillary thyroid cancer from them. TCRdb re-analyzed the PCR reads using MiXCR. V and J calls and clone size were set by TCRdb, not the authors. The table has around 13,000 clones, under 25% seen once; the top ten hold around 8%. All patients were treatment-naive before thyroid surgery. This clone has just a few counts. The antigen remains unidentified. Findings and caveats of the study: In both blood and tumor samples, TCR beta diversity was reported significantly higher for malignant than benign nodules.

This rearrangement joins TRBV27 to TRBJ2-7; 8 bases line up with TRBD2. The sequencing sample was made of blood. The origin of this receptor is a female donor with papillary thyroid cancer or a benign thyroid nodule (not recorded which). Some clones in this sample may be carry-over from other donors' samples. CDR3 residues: CASSLRVAGGLRPYEQYF. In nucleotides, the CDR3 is TGTGCCAGCAGCCTACGGGTGGCGGGAGGCCTCCGTCCCTACGAGCAGTACTTC.